This TCR beta chain was retrieved from a study of blood T cell repertoires in COVID-19. As for the study in general: Samples representing acute and convalescent COVID-19 were sourced from the United States, Italy and Spain. In each case, the material was cDNA or gDNA derived from T cells, B-cell-depleted T cells, or PBMCs.

As originally analysed: The authors estimated nucleated cell counts from reference gene primer amplification. Sequenced by immunoSEQ multiplex PCR; TCRdb stores in-frame clones only, minus some. V and J calls and clone size are given by that table; D and trimming were obtained from the DNA. The sample has roughly 250,000 clones, over 65% seen once. CDR1 is LNHNV, CDR2 YYDKDF, per germline (reference sequence). V lost 4 bases to trimming and J lost 9 bases, with 13 bases between them. This CDR3 contains 14 residues. This clone was observed a few times. The TCR was taken from a woman at least 80 years old with acute or convalescent COVID-19. Specimen: peripheral blood. V gene TRBV15 combines with J gene TRBJ1-6; D is possibly TRBD1 (6 bases). CDR3 in DNA: TGTGCCACCAGCATCAGGGTGGGGGCTTCACCCCTCCACTTT. It yields the protein CATSIRVGASPLHF.